A single sample gave rise to the 14 T cell receptor beta chains below, sequenced in a study of memory CD4+ T cells and cytomegalovirus serostatus (dated by TCRdb to the late 2010s). Single viable CD3+CD4+CD8-CD45RO+ cells were sorted as memory CD4+ T cells on a FACSAria II. Libraries were constructed by the immunoSEQ multiplex PCR assay. The source is immuneACCESS, and TCRdb retained only in-frame sequences with V and J called. Part of the clones is not carried over; for the studies checked, unresolved V genes explain less than half of this, and the remainder is unexplained. This sample gives 40,000 or so clones in total; about 79% of them show up just once. Roughly 1.1% of the sample is taken by the ten largest. Sequenced material: memory CD4+ T cells from blood. Receptors originate from an adult in good health and CMV-seronegative.

The chain links TRBV28 to TRBJ2-1, with no clear D. Trimming took off 5 bases at V and 12 bases at J, with 17 bases between the two ends. This CDR3 has 13 residues. Looked up from germline, CDR1 is MDHEN and CDR2 is SYDVKM. The DNA of the CDR3 is TGTGCCAGCAGTGCATGGCTAGGGCACCGGCAGTTCTTC. The encoded protein is CASSAWLGHRQFF.

V and J are TRBV7-3 and TRBJ1-2; D is perhaps TRBD1 (6 bases). CDR1 is SGHTA, CDR2 FQGTGA, per germline. The V gene lost 2 bases and the J gene lost 8 bases, with 12 bases spanning the gap. The CDR3 consists of 13 residues. CDR3: CASSLQGTDGYTF. The CDR3 DNA sequence: TGTGCCAGCAGCTTACAGGGGACCGACGGCTACACCTTC.

The chain joins TRBV4-3 to TRBJ1-2; no reliable D call. Germline CDR1 is LGHNA and CDR2 is YSLEER. The CDR3 covers 13 residues. V was cut by 5 bases and J by 1 base, with 8 bases left in between. The CDR3 is CASSAGLNYGYTF. CDR3 sequence (DNA): TGCGCCAGCAGCGCCGGTCTTAACTATGGCTACACCTTC.

The chain uses TRBV12-5 and TRBJ2-7, with D uncertain. This CDR3 spans 14 amino acids. The ends were cut back, 6 bases at V and 3 bases at J, with 15 bases in the middle. Germline V CDR1 and CDR2: LGHNT, FRNRAP. Here the CDR3 reads CASGVGWADYEQYF. The CDR3 DNA sequence: TGTGCTAGTGGGGTTGGGTGGGCAGACTACGAGCAGTACTTC.

The V call is TRBV19, the J call TRBJ2-7, with D tentatively TRBD1 (6 bases). Germline V gives CDR1 LNHDA, CDR2 SQIVND (reference sequence). This CDR3 has 15 residues. V shed 5 bases and J shed 0 bases, with 14 bases lying between them. CDR3 nucleotide sequence: TGTGCCAGTAGTCCCGGACAGTCCAGCTCCTACGAGCAGTACTTC. Translated: CASSPGQSSSYEQYF.

The chain employs TRBV7-2 and TRBJ2-7; the D gene is possibly TRBD2 (6 bases). The V and J ends lost 5 bases and 7 bases respectively, with 24 bases between them. This CDR3 comprises 16 residues. Germline CDR1 is SGHTA and CDR2 is FQGNSA. The CDR3 loop is CASSRGLLAQSREQYF. For the CDR3, the DNA is TGTGCCAGCAGCCGGGGGTTACTAGCACAATCGAGGGAGCAGTACTTC.

The V gene is TRBV27, the J gene TRBJ2-1, with 7 bases matching TRBD1. The V and J ends lost 6 bases and 7 bases, in that order; junction bases with no gene match: 6. Per the germline V gene, CDR1 is MNHEY and CDR2 is SMNVEV (reference sequence). CDR3 size: 13 residues. CDR3: CASSHRGNNEQFF. The CDR3 DNA reads TGTGCCAGCAGCCACAGGGGCAATAATGAGCAGTTCTTC.

J is TRBJ2-2 and V is TRBV11-3, with D unresolved. V lost 6 bases and J 3 bases, leaving 5 bases between the germline ends. This CDR3 contains 12 residues. Germline V gene data show CDR1 as SGHNT and CDR2 as YENEEA. The CDR3, as DNA: TGTGCCAGCAGTTCCTACACCGGGGAGCTGTTTTTT. This encodes CASSSYTGELFF.

The chain links TRBV27 to TRBJ2-7; D is ambiguous. The V end lost 2 bases, the J end lost 7 bases, and 18 bases lay between the germline ends. Looked up from germline, CDR1 is MNHEY and CDR2 is SMNVEV (reference sequence). This CDR3 has 15 residues. The CDR3 here is CASSLAAPRRDEQYF. The CDR3 coding sequence is TGTGCCAGCAGTTTAGCGGCTCCCCGTAGAGATGAGCAGTACTTC.

V usage is TRBV20-1 and J usage is TRBJ2-3; D call uncertain. V was trimmed by 6 bases and J by 4 bases, leaving 8 bases between them. CDR1 and CDR2 from the germline V gene are DFQATT and SNEGSKA (reference sequence). The CDR3 sequence is 11 residues long. For the CDR3, the DNA is TGCAGTGCGAGTGGGGCAGATACGCAGTATTTT. It is translated as CSASGADTQYF.

V is TRBV29-1 and J is TRBJ2-1; no firm D call. This CDR3 spans 14 amino acids. In germline, CDR1 is SQVTM, CDR2 ANQGSEA. V was pared by 6 bases and J by 8 bases, with 20 bases between. CDR3 residues: CSVSRLIHEDEQFF. CDR3 DNA sequence: TGCAGCGTCTCCCGACTCATTCATGAGGATGAGCAGTTCTTC.

This chain connects TRBV4-2 to TRBJ1-4; perhaps TRBD1 as D (6 bases). This CDR3 region has 15 residues. The V end was cut by 0 bases, the J end by 7 bases, with 12 bases between. Germline CDR1 reads LGHNA; CDR2 reads YNFKEQ. The CDR3, as DNA: TGTGCCAGCAGCCAAGAGGGGGGGCGGCGTGAAAAACTGTTTTTT. Translation: CASSQEGGRREKLFF.

In its sample, this clone ranks as medium-sized. The rearrangement uses TRBV19 and TRBJ1-5; D is unclear. The CDR3 is 12 residues long. The V end lost 5 bases, the J end lost 7 bases, and 9 bases lay between the germline ends. CDR1 is LNHDA, CDR2 SQIVND, per germline (reference sequence). The CDR3 DNA reads as TGTGCCAGTAGTGACTATTGGCAGCCCCAGCATTTT. This gives the protein CASSDYWQPQHF.

Notes on this clone: At one end, the junction sequence differs from germline, possibly due to a read error. The chain links TRBV7-7 to TRBJ2-2; 7 bases are a match to TRBD2. The CDR3 has 16 residues. Germline lookup yields CDR1 SSHAT and CDR2 FNYEAQ (reference sequence). The CDR3 is CASSSSQAGVGGELFF. The DNA of the CDR3 is TGTGCTAGCAGCTCTTCACAGGCGGGGGTCGGTGGGGAGCTGTTTTTT.